This T cell receptor (beta chain) was profiled in a study of cytomegalovirus exposure and HLA in healthy donors. PCR primers comprised 60 Vbeta and 13 Jbeta primers. The table came from immunoSEQ multiplex PCR; TCRdb's copy has only in-frame clones and leaves some out. Of about 110,000 clones listed, 81% are singletons. The CDR3 is made up of 14 amino acids. V dropped 8 bases and J dropped 4; count of bases not matched to a gene: 10. CDR1 and CDR2 (germline): ENHRY, SYGVKD. This clonotype was sampled from a young man in good health and CMV-seronegative. Sequenced material: PBMCs. V and J are TRBV10-3 and TRBJ2-7, with 8 positions matching TRBD2. CDR3 residues: CAIRTSGGDYEQYF. CDR3 in DNA: TGTGCCATCCGTACTAGCGGAGGGGATTACGAGCAGTACTTC.